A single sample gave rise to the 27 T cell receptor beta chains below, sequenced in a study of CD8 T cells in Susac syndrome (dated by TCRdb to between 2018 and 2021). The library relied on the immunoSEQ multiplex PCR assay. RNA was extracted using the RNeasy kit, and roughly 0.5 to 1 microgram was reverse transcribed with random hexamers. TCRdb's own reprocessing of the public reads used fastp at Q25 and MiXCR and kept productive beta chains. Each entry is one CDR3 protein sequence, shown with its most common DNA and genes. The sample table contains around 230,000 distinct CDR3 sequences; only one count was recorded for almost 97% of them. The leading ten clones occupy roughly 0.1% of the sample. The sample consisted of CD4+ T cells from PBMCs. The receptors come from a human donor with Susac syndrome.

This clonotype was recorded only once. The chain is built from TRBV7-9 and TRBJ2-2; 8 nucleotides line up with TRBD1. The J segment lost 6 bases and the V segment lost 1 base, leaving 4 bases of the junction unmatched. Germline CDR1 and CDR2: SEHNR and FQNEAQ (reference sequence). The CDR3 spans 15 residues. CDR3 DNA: TGTGCCAGCAGCTTAGGGACAGGGATGTCCGGGGAGCTGTTTTTT. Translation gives CASSLGTGMSGELFF.

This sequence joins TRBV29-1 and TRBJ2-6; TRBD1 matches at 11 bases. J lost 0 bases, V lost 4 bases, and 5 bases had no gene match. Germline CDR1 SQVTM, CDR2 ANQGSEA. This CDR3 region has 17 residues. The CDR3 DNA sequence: TGCAGCGTTGCCCCGGGACAGGGGGGCTCTGGGGCCAACGTCCTGACTTTC. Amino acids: CSVAPGQGGSGANVLTF. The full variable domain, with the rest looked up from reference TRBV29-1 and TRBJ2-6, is SAVISQKPSRDICQRGTSLTIQCQVDSQVTMMFWYRQQPGQSLTLIATANQGSEATYESGFVIDKFPISRPNLTFSTLTVSNMSPEDSSIYLCSVAPGQGGSGANVLTFGAGSRLTVL.

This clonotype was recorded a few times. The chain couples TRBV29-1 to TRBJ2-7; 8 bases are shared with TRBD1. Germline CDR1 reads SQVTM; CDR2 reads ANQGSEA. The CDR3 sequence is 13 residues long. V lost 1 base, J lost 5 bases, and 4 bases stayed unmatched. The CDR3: CSVEGQGANEQYF. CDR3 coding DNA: TGCAGCGTTGAAGGCCAGGGGGCCAACGAGCAGTACTTC.

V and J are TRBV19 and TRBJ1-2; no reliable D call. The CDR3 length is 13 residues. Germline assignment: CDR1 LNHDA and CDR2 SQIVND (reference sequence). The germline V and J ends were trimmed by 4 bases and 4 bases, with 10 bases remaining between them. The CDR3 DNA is TGTGCCAGTAGTAGTTGGAGTAGCTATGGCTACACCTTC. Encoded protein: CASSSWSSYGYTF.

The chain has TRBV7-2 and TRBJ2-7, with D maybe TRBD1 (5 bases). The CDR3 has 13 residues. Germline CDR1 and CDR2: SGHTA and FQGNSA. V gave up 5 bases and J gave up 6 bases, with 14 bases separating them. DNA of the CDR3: TGTGCCAGCAGCCGTCAGACAGCCGCCGAGCAGTACTTC. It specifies CASSRQTAAEQYF. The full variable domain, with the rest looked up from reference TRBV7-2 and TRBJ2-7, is GAGVSQSPSNKVTEKGKDVELRCDPISGHTALYWYRQSLGQGLEFLIYFQGNSAPDKSGLPSDRFSAERTGGSVSTLTIQRTQQEDSAVYLCASSRQTAAEQYFGPGTRLTVT.

The CDR3: CSARPGLSNTGELFF. In DNA, the CDR3 is TGCAGTGCTAGGCCGGGACTCTCGAACACCGGGGAGCTGTTTTTT. The chain employs TRBV20-1 and TRBJ2-2; perhaps TRBD2 as D (6 bases). V was cut by 3 bases and J by 0 bases, with 11 bases left in between. The CDR3 sequence is 15 residues long. Germline values: CDR1 DFQATT, CDR2 SNEGSKA (reference sequence).

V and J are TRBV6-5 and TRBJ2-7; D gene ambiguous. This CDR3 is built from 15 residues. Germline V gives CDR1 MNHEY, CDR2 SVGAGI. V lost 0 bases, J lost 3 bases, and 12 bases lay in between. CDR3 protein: CASSYSSRNLYEQYF. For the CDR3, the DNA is TGTGCCAGCAGTTACTCGAGTCGAAACCTCTACGAGCAGTACTTC.

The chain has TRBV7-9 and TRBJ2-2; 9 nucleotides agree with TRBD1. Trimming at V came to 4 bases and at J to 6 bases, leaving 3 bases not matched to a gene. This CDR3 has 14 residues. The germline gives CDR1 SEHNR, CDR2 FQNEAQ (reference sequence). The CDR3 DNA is TGTGCCAGCAGCTGGACAGGGGCCTCCGGGGAGCTGTTTTTT. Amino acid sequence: CASSWTGASGELFF.

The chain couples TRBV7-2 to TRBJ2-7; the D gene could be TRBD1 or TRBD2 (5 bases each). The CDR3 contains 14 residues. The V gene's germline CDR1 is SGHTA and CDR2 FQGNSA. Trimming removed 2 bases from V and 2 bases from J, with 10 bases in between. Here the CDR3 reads CASSLRKGPYEQYF. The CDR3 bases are TGTGCCAGCAGCTTACGAAAGGGACCCTACGAGCAGTACTTC.

CDR3 region: CASQLGGVSSYEQYF. The CDR3 region has the DNA TGTGCCAGCCAGTTGGGGGGCGTAAGCTCCTACGAGCAGTACTTC. This rearrangement joins TRBV6-5 to TRBJ2-7; D could derive from TRBD1 or TRBD2 (6 bases each). Germline CDR1 is MNHEY and CDR2 is SVGAGI. Deletions cut 8 bases from V and 0 bases from J, with 17 bases between. The CDR3 covers 15 residues.

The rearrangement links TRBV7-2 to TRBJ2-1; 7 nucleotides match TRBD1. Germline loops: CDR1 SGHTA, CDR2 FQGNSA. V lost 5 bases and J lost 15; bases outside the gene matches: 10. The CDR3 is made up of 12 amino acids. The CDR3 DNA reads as TGTGCCAGCAGCCGGAGACGGGACAGTACGTTCTTC. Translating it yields CASSRRRDSTFF.

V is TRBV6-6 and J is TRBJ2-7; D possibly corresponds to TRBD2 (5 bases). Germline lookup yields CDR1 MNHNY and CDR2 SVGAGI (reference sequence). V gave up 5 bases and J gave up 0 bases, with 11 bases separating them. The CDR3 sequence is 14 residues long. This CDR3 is CASSLEGSSYEQYF. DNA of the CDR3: TGTGCCAGCAGTCTAGAGGGTAGCTCCTACGAGCAGTACTTC.

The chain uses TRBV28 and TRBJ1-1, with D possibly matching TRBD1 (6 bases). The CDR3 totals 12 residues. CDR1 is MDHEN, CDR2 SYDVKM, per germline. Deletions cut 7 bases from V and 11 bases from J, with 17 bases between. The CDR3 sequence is CASTLGGALAFF. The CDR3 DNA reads TGTGCCAGCACCCTAGGGGGGGCCCTTGCTTTCTTT.

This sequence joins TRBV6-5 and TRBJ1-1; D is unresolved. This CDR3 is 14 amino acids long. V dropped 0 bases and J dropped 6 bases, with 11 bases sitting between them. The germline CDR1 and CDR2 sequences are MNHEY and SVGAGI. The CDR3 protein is CASSYSGGSAEAFF. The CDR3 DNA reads TGTGCCAGCAGTTACTCGGGTGGGAGCGCTGAAGCTTTCTTT.

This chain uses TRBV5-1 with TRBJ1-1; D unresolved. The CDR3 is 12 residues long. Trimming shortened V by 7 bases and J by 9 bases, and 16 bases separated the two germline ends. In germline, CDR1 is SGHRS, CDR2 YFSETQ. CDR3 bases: TGCGCCAGCTCTCCCGGGGTCTACCAAGCTTTCTTT. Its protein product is CASSPGVYQAFF.

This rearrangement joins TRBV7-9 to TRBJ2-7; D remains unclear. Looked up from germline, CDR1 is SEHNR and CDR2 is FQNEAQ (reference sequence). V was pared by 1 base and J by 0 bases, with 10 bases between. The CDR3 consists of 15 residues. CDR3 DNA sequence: TGTGCCAGCAGCTTAGGAGCGACGTACTCCTACGAGCAGTACTTC. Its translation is CASSLGATYSYEQYF.

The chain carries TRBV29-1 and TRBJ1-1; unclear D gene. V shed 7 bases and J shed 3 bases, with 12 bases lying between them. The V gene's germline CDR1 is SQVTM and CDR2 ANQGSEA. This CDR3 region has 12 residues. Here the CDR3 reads CSAAAAYTEAFF. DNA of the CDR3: TGCAGCGCCGCAGCGGCCTACACTGAAGCTTTCTTT.

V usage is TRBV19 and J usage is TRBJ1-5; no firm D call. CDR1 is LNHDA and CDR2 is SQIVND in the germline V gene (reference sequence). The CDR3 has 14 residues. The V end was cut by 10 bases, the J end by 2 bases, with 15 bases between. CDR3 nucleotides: TGTGCCACCTGGGCCCGAACCGGCAATCAGCCCCAGCATTTT. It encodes CATWARTGNQPQHF.

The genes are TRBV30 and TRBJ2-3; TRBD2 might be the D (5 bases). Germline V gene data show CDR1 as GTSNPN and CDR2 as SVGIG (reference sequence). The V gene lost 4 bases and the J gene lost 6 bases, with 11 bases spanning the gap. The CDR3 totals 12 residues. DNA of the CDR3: TGTGCCTGGACGGGGTCGGGGGATACGCAGTATTTT. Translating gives CAWTGSGDTQYF.

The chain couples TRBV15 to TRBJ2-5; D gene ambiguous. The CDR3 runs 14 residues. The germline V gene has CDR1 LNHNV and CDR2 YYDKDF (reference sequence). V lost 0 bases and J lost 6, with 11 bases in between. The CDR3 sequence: CATSRDGIGQTQYF. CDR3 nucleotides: TGTGCCACCAGCAGAGATGGGATCGGACAGACCCAGTACTTC.

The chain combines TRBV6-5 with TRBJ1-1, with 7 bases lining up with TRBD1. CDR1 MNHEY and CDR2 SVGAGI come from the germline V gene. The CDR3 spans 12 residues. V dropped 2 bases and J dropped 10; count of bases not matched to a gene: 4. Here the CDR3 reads CASSYMEGAAFF. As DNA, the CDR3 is TGTGCCAGCAGTTACATGGAGGGGGCAGCTTTCTTT.

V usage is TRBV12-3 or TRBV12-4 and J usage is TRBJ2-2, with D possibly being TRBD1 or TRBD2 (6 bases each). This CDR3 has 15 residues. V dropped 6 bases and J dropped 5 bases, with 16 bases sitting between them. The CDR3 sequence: CASRSGGGRTGELFF. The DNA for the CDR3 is TGTGCCAGCAGATCCGGAGGGGGTCGTACCGGGGAGCTGTTTTTT.

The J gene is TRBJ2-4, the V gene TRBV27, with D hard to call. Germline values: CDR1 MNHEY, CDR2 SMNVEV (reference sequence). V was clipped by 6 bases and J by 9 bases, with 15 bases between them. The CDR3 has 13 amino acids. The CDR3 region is CASSLIQRGIQYF. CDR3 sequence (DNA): TGTGCCAGCAGCCTGATACAGCGAGGCATTCAGTACTTC.

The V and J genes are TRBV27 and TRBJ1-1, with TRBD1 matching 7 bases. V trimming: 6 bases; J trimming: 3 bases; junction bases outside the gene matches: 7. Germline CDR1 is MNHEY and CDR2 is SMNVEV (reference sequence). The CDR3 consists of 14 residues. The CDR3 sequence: CASRLDRRYTEAFF. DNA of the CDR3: TGTGCCAGCAGGTTGGACAGGCGATACACTGAAGCTTTCTTT.

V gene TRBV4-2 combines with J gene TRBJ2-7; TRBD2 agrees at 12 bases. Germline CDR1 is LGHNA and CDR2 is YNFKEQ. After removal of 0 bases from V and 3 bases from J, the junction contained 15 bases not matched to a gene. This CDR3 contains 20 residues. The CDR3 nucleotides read TGTGCCAGCAGCCAAGATCTCCACCTAACTAGCGGGAGGCCAGGCTACGAGCAGTACTTC. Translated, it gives CASSQDLHLTSGRPGYEQYF.

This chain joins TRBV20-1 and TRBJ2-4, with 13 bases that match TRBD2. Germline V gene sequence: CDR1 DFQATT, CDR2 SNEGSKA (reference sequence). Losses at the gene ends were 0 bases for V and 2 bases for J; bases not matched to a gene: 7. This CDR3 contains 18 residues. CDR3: CSARELAGGPSSKNIQYF. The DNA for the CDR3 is TGCAGTGCTAGAGAACTAGCGGGAGGGCCGTCTTCCAAAAACATTCAGTACTTC.

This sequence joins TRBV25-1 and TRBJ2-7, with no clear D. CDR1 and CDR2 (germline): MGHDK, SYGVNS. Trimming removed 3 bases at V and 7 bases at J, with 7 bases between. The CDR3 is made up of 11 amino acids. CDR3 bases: TGTGCCAGCAGTGAGAGGCGGGAGCAGTACTTC. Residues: CASSERREQYF.